This is a list of T cell receptor beta chains from one sample in a study of shared clonotypes between healthy human individuals. Sequencing was performed with immunoSEQ multiplex PCR; in TCRdb, only in-frame clones are kept and a portion is missing. Among about 460,000 clones, about 74% were seen once, and the ten largest hold 12%. Sequencing input: PBMCs. Source of these receptors: a woman in her thirties or forties in good health. Some clones in this sample may be carry-over from other donors' samples. Each CDR3 is given with its conserved first and last residue. D genes are given only for firm matches. Only part of the rows carry a size: once, few, many, or a class if the clone is expanded.

j_call: TRBJ2-3; clone_size: many; d_call: TRBD2; v_call: TRBV7-2; cdr3_aa: CASSLVPAGSTDTQYF; cdr3_nt: TGTGCCAGCAGCTTAGTTCCAGCGGGGAGCACAGATACGCAGTATTTT
j_call: TRBJ2-1; clone_size: NA; d_call: TRBD2; v_call: TRBV19; cdr3_aa: CASTAAGGRVNEQFF; cdr3_nt: TGTGCCAGTACCGCAGCGGGCGGGAGGGTTAATGAGCAGTTCTTC
j_call: TRBJ2-1; clone_size: NA; d_call: NA; v_call: TRBV5-1; cdr3_aa: CASSLGLVTYNEQFF; cdr3_nt: TGCGCCAGCAGCTTGGGACTAGTAACCTACAATGAGCAGTTCTTC
j_call: TRBJ1-5; clone_size: many; d_call: NA; v_call: TRBV30; cdr3_aa: CAWSNGGNQPQHF; cdr3_nt: TGTGCCTGGAGCAACGGGGGCAATCAGCCCCAGCATTTT
j_call: TRBJ2-1; clone_size: NA; d_call: NA; v_call: TRBV30; cdr3_aa: CAWSVLHEQFF; cdr3_nt: TGTGCCTGGAGTGTTCTACATGAGCAGTTCTTC
j_call: TRBJ2-5; clone_size: NA; d_call: TRBD2; v_call: TRBV10-2; cdr3_aa: CASRSAGATETQYF; cdr3_nt: TGCGCCAGCAGATCAGCGGGAGCTACAGAGACCCAGTACTTC
j_call: TRBJ1-4; clone_size: NA; d_call: NA; v_call: TRBV18; cdr3_aa: CASSPPGTGATNEKLFF; cdr3_nt: TGTGCCAGCTCACCACCGGGTACAGGAGCAACTAATGAAAAACTGTTTTTT
j_call: TRBJ1-2; clone_size: NA; d_call: TRBD1; v_call: TRBV6-6; cdr3_aa: CASRPPRTGRASGYTF; cdr3_nt: TGTGCCAGCAGGCCTCCTCGGACAGGGCGGGCAAGCGGCTACACCTTC
j_call: TRBJ2-2; clone_size: many; d_call: NA; v_call: TRBV9; cdr3_aa: CASSVNPGHSNTGELFF; cdr3_nt: TGTGCCAGCAGCGTAAACCCAGGTCACTCGAACACCGGGGAGCTGTTTTTT
j_call: TRBJ1-2; clone_size: NA; d_call: TRBD1; v_call: TRBV2; cdr3_aa: CASSVPGTGVTNYGYTF; cdr3_nt: TGTGCCAGCAGTGTCCCAGGGACAGGGGTGACTAACTATGGCTACACCTTC
j_call: TRBJ1-2; clone_size: NA; d_call: TRBD1; v_call: TRBV6-6; cdr3_aa: CASSTGTEYGYTF; cdr3_nt: TGTGCCAGCAGTACCGGGACAGAATATGGCTACACCTTC
j_call: TRBJ2-7; clone_size: NA; d_call: TRBD1; v_call: TRBV28; cdr3_aa: CASSAPGTGAYEQYF; cdr3_nt: TGTGCCAGCAGTGCTCCCGGGACAGGGGCCTACGAGCAGTACTTC
j_call: TRBJ1-2; clone_size: NA; d_call: TRBD1; v_call: TRBV7-9; cdr3_aa: CASTDRVDRYTF; cdr3_nt: TGTGCCAGCACGGACAGGGTTGATCGCTACACCTTC
j_call: TRBJ2-1; clone_size: NA; d_call: NA; v_call: TRBV28; cdr3_aa: CASTSSVNEQFF; cdr3_nt: TGTGCCAGCACTTCTAGCGTCAATGAGCAGTTCTTC
j_call: TRBJ1-3; clone_size: NA; d_call: NA; v_call: TRBV9; cdr3_aa: CASSVQDAKSSGNTIYF; cdr3_nt: TGTGCCAGCAGCGTCCAGGACGCCAAGAGCTCTGGAAACACCATATATTTT
j_call: TRBJ1-4; clone_size: once; d_call: NA; v_call: TRBV19; cdr3_aa: CASSLQGAEKLFF; cdr3_nt: TGTGCCAGTAGCCTCCAGGGAGCGGAAAAACTGTTTTTT
j_call: TRBJ2-3; clone_size: many; d_call: TRBD2; v_call: TRBV5-4; cdr3_aa: CASSPTSVTSTDTQYF; cdr3_nt: TGTGCCAGCAGCCCGACTAGCGTCACTAGCACAGATACGCAGTATTTT
j_call: TRBJ1-4; clone_size: once; d_call: NA; v_call: TRBV4-2; cdr3_aa: CASSQGPEEKLFF; cdr3_nt: TGTGCCAGCAGCCAGGGTCCTGAGGAAAAACTGTTTTTT
j_call: TRBJ2-7; clone_size: NA; d_call: NA; v_call: TRBV28; cdr3_aa: CASSLLGTEQYF; cdr3_nt: TGTGCCAGCAGTTTGTTGGGGACCGAGCAGTACTTC
j_call: TRBJ2-7; clone_size: NA; d_call: NA; v_call: TRBV7-2; cdr3_aa: CASSFQGGRYEQYF; cdr3_nt: TGTGCCAGCAGCTTCCAGGGGGGACGTTACGAGCAGTACTTC
j_call: TRBJ1-1; clone_size: NA; d_call: NA; v_call: TRBV29-1; cdr3_aa: CSVDLTRGGIEAFF; cdr3_nt: TGCAGCGTTGACCTAACCCGGGGCGGGATTGAAGCTTTCTTT
j_call: TRBJ2-2; clone_size: NA; d_call: TRBD2; v_call: TRBV29-1; cdr3_aa: CSVEGIAGVTGELFF; cdr3_nt: TGCAGCGTTGAAGGAATAGCGGGAGTTACCGGGGAGCTGTTTTTT
j_call: TRBJ2-5; clone_size: NA; d_call: TRBD2; v_call: TRBV10-2; cdr3_aa: CASSDLRGRADETQYF; cdr3_nt: TGCGCCAGCAGTGACTTAAGAGGGAGGGCCGATGAGACCCAGTACTTC
j_call: TRBJ1-5; clone_size: NA; d_call: TRBD1; v_call: TRBV27; cdr3_aa: CASSLNKPRDRGLLRSNQPQHF; cdr3_nt: TGTGCCAGCAGTTTGAATAAACCCCGGGACAGGGGGCTACTGAGGAGCAATCAGCCCCAGCATTTT
j_call: TRBJ2-1; clone_size: NA; d_call: NA; v_call: TRBV5-1; cdr3_aa: CASSTDYYNEQFF; cdr3_nt: TGCGCCAGCAGCACGGACTACTACAATGAGCAGTTCTTC
j_call: TRBJ2-3; clone_size: NA; d_call: TRBD1; v_call: TRBV29-1; cdr3_aa: CSVHDRGSTDTQYF; cdr3_nt: TGCAGCGTACACGACAGGGGTTCCACAGATACGCAGTATTTT
j_call: TRBJ1-1; clone_size: NA; d_call: NA; v_call: TRBV5-1; cdr3_aa: CASSLGQVNTEAFF; cdr3_nt: TGCGCCAGCAGCTTGGGACAGGTGAACACTGAAGCTTTCTTT
j_call: TRBJ2-3; clone_size: NA; d_call: NA; v_call: TRBV2; cdr3_aa: CASSEEVGDTQYF; cdr3_nt: TGTGCCAGCAGTGAAGAGGTTGGAGATACGCAGTATTTT
j_call: TRBJ1-2; clone_size: NA; d_call: TRBD1; v_call: TRBV6-1; cdr3_aa: CASSEITGAYGYTF; cdr3_nt: TGTGCCAGCAGTGAAATCACAGGGGCCTATGGCTACACCTTC
j_call: TRBJ2-1; clone_size: NA; d_call: TRBD2; v_call: TRBV25-1; cdr3_aa: CASSARTSGDNEQFF; cdr3_nt: TGTGCCAGCAGTGCCAGGACTAGCGGTGACAATGAGCAGTTCTTC
j_call: TRBJ2-1; clone_size: few; d_call: NA; v_call: TRBV19; cdr3_aa: CASSAHNEQFF; cdr3_nt: TGTGCCAGTAGTGCCCACAATGAGCAGTTCTTC
j_call: TRBJ2-2; clone_size: NA; d_call: TRBD2; v_call: TRBV30; cdr3_aa: CAWSPYLGLAGDPKGELFF; cdr3_nt: TGTGCCTGGAGTCCTTATCTCGGACTAGCGGGAGACCCTAAGGGGGAGCTGTTTTTT
j_call: TRBJ2-7; clone_size: NA; d_call: NA; v_call: TRBV11-2; cdr3_aa: CASSLDGALDEQYF; cdr3_nt: TGTGCCAGCAGCTTAGACGGCGCCCTGGACGAGCAGTACTTC
j_call: TRBJ1-5; clone_size: once; d_call: NA; v_call: TRBV5-6; cdr3_aa: CASSLVGSNQPQHF; cdr3_nt: TGTGCCAGCAGCTTGGTAGGGTCAAATCAGCCCCAGCATTTT
j_call: TRBJ2-3; clone_size: NA; d_call: TRBD1; v_call: TRBV9; cdr3_aa: CASSLSSGTGASTDTQYF; cdr3_nt: TGTGCCAGCAGCTTATCCTCCGGGACAGGGGCTAGCACAGATACGCAGTATTTT
j_call: TRBJ1-3; clone_size: NA; d_call: NA; v_call: TRBV5-1; cdr3_aa: CASSLASPTVSPGNTIYF; cdr3_nt: TGCGCCAGCAGCTTGGCCAGCCCGACAGTAAGTCCCGGAAACACCATATATTTT
j_call: TRBJ2-1; clone_size: NA; d_call: TRBD1; v_call: TRBV4-3; cdr3_aa: CASSQEDRGYNEQFF; cdr3_nt: TGCGCCAGCAGCCAAGAGGACAGGGGGTACAATGAGCAGTTCTTC
j_call: TRBJ1-1; clone_size: NA; d_call: NA; v_call: TRBV13; cdr3_aa: CASLSTVNTEAFF; cdr3_nt: TGTGCCAGCCTGTCTACGGTGAACACTGAAGCTTTCTTT
j_call: TRBJ2-7; clone_size: NA; d_call: NA; v_call: TRBV29-1; cdr3_aa: CSVELGGREQYF; cdr3_nt: TGCAGCGTTGAGCTGGGGGGGCGCGAGCAGTACTTC
j_call: TRBJ2-7; clone_size: many; d_call: TRBD2; v_call: TRBV18; cdr3_aa: CASSLRAGGYYEQYF; cdr3_nt: TGTGCCAGCTCACTTAGAGCGGGGGGGTACTACGAGCAGTACTTC
j_call: TRBJ1-2; clone_size: NA; d_call: TRBD1; v_call: TRBV30; cdr3_aa: CAWKTGGASGYTF; cdr3_nt: TGTGCCTGGAAGACAGGGGGCGCAAGTGGCTACACCTTC
j_call: TRBJ2-2; clone_size: NA; d_call: NA; v_call: TRBV7-9; cdr3_aa: CASSPHSRRNTGELFF; cdr3_nt: TGTGCCAGCAGCCCTCATTCTAGGCGAAACACCGGGGAGCTGTTTTTT
j_call: TRBJ2-7; clone_size: few; d_call: TRBD2; v_call: TRBV7-9; cdr3_aa: CASSLVGLAGSYEQYF; cdr3_nt: TGTGCCAGCAGCTTAGTGGGGCTAGCGGGATCCTACGAGCAGTACTTC
j_call: TRBJ2-7; clone_size: NA; d_call: NA; v_call: TRBV4-2; cdr3_aa: CASSQTGPYEQYF; cdr3_nt: TGTGCCAGCAGCCAGACAGGACCCTACGAGCAGTACTTC
j_call: TRBJ2-7; clone_size: NA; d_call: NA; v_call: TRBV28; cdr3_aa: CATRTSYEQYF; cdr3_nt: TGTGCCACCCGGACTTCTTACGAGCAGTACTTC
j_call: TRBJ2-2; clone_size: NA; d_call: TRBD2; v_call: TRBV5-6; cdr3_aa: CASSLYLTGGHTGELFF; cdr3_nt: TGTGCCAGCAGCTTGTATCTAACGGGAGGCCACACCGGGGAGCTGTTTTTT
j_call: TRBJ2-3; clone_size: NA; d_call: NA; v_call: TRBV7-9; cdr3_aa: CASSLAREDTQYF; cdr3_nt: TGTGCCAGCAGCTTAGCTCGGGAGGATACGCAGTATTTT
j_call: TRBJ2-7; clone_size: NA; d_call: NA; v_call: TRBV6-5; cdr3_aa: CASSYSSFPYEQYF; cdr3_nt: TGTGCCAGCAGTTACTCTTCGTTCCCCTACGAGCAGTACTTC
j_call: TRBJ2-3; clone_size: NA; d_call: NA; v_call: TRBV4-1; cdr3_aa: CASSQVFRVDTDTQYF; cdr3_nt: TGCGCCAGCAGCCAAGTTTTTCGGGTCGACACAGATACGCAGTATTTT
j_call: TRBJ1-5; clone_size: NA; d_call: NA; v_call: TRBV19; cdr3_aa: CASSRKRDYQPQHF; cdr3_nt: TGTGCCAGTAGTAGGAAGAGGGACTATCAGCCCCAGCATTTT
j_call: TRBJ1-4; clone_size: NA; d_call: TRBD1; v_call: TRBV4-3; cdr3_aa: CASSQDGQGSEKLFF; cdr3_nt: TGCGCCAGCAGCCAAGATGGACAGGGGAGCGAAAAACTGTTTTTT
j_call: TRBJ2-1; clone_size: NA; d_call: TRBD2; v_call: TRBV7-9; cdr3_aa: CASSRLAGRFNEQFF; cdr3_nt: TGTGCCAGCAGCCGTCTAGCGGGACGGTTCAATGAGCAGTTCTTC
j_call: TRBJ2-3; clone_size: few; d_call: TRBD2; v_call: TRBV4-2; cdr3_aa: CASGTSGRTDTQYF; cdr3_nt: TGTGCCAGCGGGACTAGCGGGAGGACAGATACGCAGTATTTT
j_call: TRBJ2-7; clone_size: once; d_call: NA; v_call: TRBV11-3; cdr3_aa: CASSFGQNYEQYF; cdr3_nt: TGTGCCAGCAGCTTCGGACAGAACTACGAGCAGTACTTC
j_call: TRBJ2-7; clone_size: NA; d_call: NA; v_call: TRBV15; cdr3_aa: CATSRDPQYEQYF; cdr3_nt: TGTGCCACCAGCAGAGATCCCCAGTACGAGCAGTACTTC
j_call: TRBJ2-7; clone_size: NA; d_call: NA; v_call: TRBV9; cdr3_aa: CASSVTGSSYEQYF; cdr3_nt: TGTGCCAGCAGCGTAACAGGTAGCTCCTACGAGCAGTACTTC